This T cell receptor (beta chain) emerged from a study of blood T cell repertoires in COVID-19. This CDR3 has 18 amino acids. The Seattle patients joined while their infection was active and were tracked longitudinally afterward. The method was immunoSEQ multiplex PCR; TCRdb's version includes in-frame clones alone and lacks a portion of them. The sample records about 250,000 clones, 86% being singletons. Sequencing was performed on peripheral blood. V gene TRBV21-1 combines with J gene TRBJ2-1; no DNA check was done on the table's D call, TRBD2. TRBV21-1 is deemed a pseudogene. The clonotype originates from a woman older than 75 with COVID-19, enrolled during active disease. The CDR3 loop reads CASSKASPSRELNNEQFF. The CDR3 DNA is TGTGCCAGCAGCAAAGCCTCACCGTCGCGGGAGTTAAACAATGAGCAGTTCTTC.